The 14 T cell receptor beta chains below were found in one sample sequenced in a study of technical replicates of blood from a few donors. The protocol was immunoSEQ multiplex PCR, while the TCRdb copy is restricted to in-frame clones and leaves out a portion. Among some 96,000 clones listed, 95% were seen once. The specimen sequenced was T cells isolated from PBMCs. These receptors were obtained from a human donor in good health.

This chain links TRBV9 with TRBJ1-3; D is undetermined. The CDR3 is made up of 15 amino acids. V shed 3 bases and J shed 0 bases, with 10 bases lying between them. From germline, CDR1 is SGDLS and CDR2 YYNGEE. CDR3 DNA: TGTGCCAGCAGCGCTAGCACCCACTCTGGAAACACCATATATTTT. Its translation: CASSASTHSGNTIYF.

The chain has TRBV28 and TRBJ2-2, with D tentatively TRBD1 (6 bases). Trimming took 8 bases from V and 1 from J, leaving 8 bases between them. This CDR3 comprises 13 residues. Per germline, CDR1 MDHEN and CDR2 SYDVKM. The CDR3 sequence is CASGDKNTGELFF. CDR3 bases: TGTGCCAGCGGGGACAAGAACACCGGGGAGCTGTTTTTT.

The genes are TRBV15 and TRBJ2-5; tentatively, D is TRBD1 (6 bases). V was clipped by 5 bases and J by 1 base, with 14 bases between them. The length of the CDR3 is 15 residues. Germline CDR1 LNHNV, CDR2 YYDKDF (reference sequence). The CDR3 is CATSSHSGVQETQYF. The CDR3 bases are TGTGCCACCAGCTCTCATTCAGGGGTCCAAGAGACCCAGTACTTC.

The chain is built from TRBV25-1 and TRBJ1-2, with a weak D call TRBD1 (5 bases). Between the trimmed V and J ends, which lost 6 bases and 0 bases, there was a span of 8 bases. Germline values: CDR1 MGHDK, CDR2 SYGVNS. The CDR3 is made up of 13 amino acids. CDR3 residues: CASSWGANYGYTF. The CDR3 bases are TGTGCCAGCAGCTGGGGCGCTAACTATGGCTACACCTTC.

This sequence joins TRBV7-8 and TRBJ2-6; D unresolved. V gave up 2 bases and J gave up 1 base, with 3 bases separating them. CDR1 and CDR2 from the germline V gene are SGHVS and FQNEAQ. The CDR3 has 14 residues. The CDR3 loop is CASSLYSGANVLTF. Written as DNA, the CDR3 is TGTGCCAGCAGCTTATATTCTGGGGCCAACGTCCTGACTTTC.

The chain carries TRBV30 and TRBJ2-5; D not resolved. This CDR3 has 14 amino acids. Germline lookup yields CDR1 GTSNPN and CDR2 SVGIG (reference sequence). The V and J ends lost 0 bases and 5 bases respectively, with 13 bases between them. The CDR3 spells CAWSVLGSGETQYF. The DNA for the CDR3 is TGTGCCTGGAGTGTACTCGGCTCCGGGGAGACCCAGTACTTC.

This clone was picked up one time. The CDR3 sequence is CASSLGQALGREETQYF. The CDR3 DNA is TGTGCCAGCAGCTTAGGTCAAGCTTTAGGGAGGGAAGAGACCCAGTACTTC. The V and J genes are TRBV7-8 and TRBJ2-5, with TRBD2 matching 7 bases. Looked up from germline, CDR1 is SGHVS and CDR2 is FQNEAQ. The CDR3 runs to 17 residues. J lost 3 bases, V lost 1 base, and 11 bases had no gene match.

V usage is TRBV5-1 and J usage is TRBJ1-2; D might be TRBD1 (5 bases). V was pared by 0 bases and J by 6 bases, with 15 bases between. The CDR3 runs to 15 residues. Looked up from germline, CDR1 is SGHRS and CDR2 is YFSETQ. CDR3 DNA sequence: TGCGCCAGCAGCTTGGCGTCAGGGTCGATCGATGGCTACACCTTC. This gives the protein CASSLASGSIDGYTF.

This clone showed up just once. The J gene is TRBJ2-7, the V gene TRBV28, with 8 nucleotides matching TRBD1. Germline V gives CDR1 MDHEN, CDR2 SYDVKM. V shed 2 bases and J 4 bases; nucleotides not matched to a gene: 4. CDR3 size: 14 residues. As DNA, the CDR3 is TGTGCCAGCAGTTTAGGGCAGGGGGCGTACGAGCAGTACTTC. This translates into CASSLGQGAYEQYF.

V gene TRBV15 combines with J gene TRBJ1-1, with TRBD1 as a possible D gene (5 bases). The CDR3 runs 14 residues. Deletions cut 5 bases from V and 4 bases from J, with 14 bases between. Germline CDR1 LNHNV, CDR2 YYDKDF (reference sequence). For the CDR3, the DNA is TGTGCCACCAGCGTCGGGGGGGTGGGCACTGAAGCTTTCTTT. Its protein is CATSVGGVGTEAFF.

The chain has TRBV6-1 and TRBJ2-1; possibly TRBD1 for D (6 bases). The CDR3 runs to 13 residues. Trimming pared 4 bases from V and 5 bases from J, leaving 9 bases between. Germline V gene sequence: CDR1 MNHNS, CDR2 SASEGT. The CDR3 DNA is TGTGCCAGCAGTGGACGGACAGACAATGAGCAGTTCTTC. This codes for CASSGRTDNEQFF.

The V and J genes are TRBV19 and TRBJ2-3, with a weak D call TRBD2 (6 bases). The CDR3 consists of 14 residues. V was pared by 3 bases and J by 5 bases, with 12 bases between. CDR1 LNHDA and CDR2 SQIVND come from the germline V gene (reference sequence). The DNA for the CDR3 is TGTGCCAGTAGTATTAAGGGAGGTGGAGATACGCAGTATTTT. This sequence encodes CASSIKGGGDTQYF.

This clone was counted once. This chain uses TRBV19 with TRBJ2-1; tentatively, D is TRBD2 (5 bases). This CDR3 region has 17 residues. Germline V gene lookup returns CDR1 LNHDA and CDR2 SQIVND (reference sequence). Between the trimmed V and J ends, which lost 11 bases and 3 bases, there was a span of 26 bases. Here the CDR3 reads CASVPATGNKGYNEQFF. The CDR3 nucleotides read TGTGCCTCAGTCCCCGCGACGGGGAATAAGGGCTACAATGAGCAGTTCTTC.

The CDR3 region has the DNA TGTGCCAGCACTCCGGGAGTAAGAGCGACTGAAGCTTTCTTT. Translating gives CASTPGVRATEAFF. V gene TRBV6-5 combines with J gene TRBJ1-1, with no clear D. This CDR3 contains 14 residues. The V gene's germline CDR1 is MNHEY and CDR2 SVGAGI. Deletions cut 7 bases from V and 5 bases from J, with 17 bases between.